Listed here is a single T cell receptor (beta chain). Original methodology: Reference gene primer amplification in the assay estimated nucleated cell counts. TCRdb's copy holds only in-frame clones and misses some; the assay was immunoSEQ multiplex PCR. The DNA gave D and trimming, while V, J and clone size come from that table. Of some 190,000 clones in the sample, roughly 88% were seen once. During active infection, Seattle patients enrolled and were then monitored through disease. The record originates from a study of blood T cell repertoires in COVID-19. Study information: Samples taken during acute and convalescent COVID-19 were collected in the United States, Italy and Spain. PBMCs, B-cell-depleted T cells, or T cells were the source of the cDNA or gDNA that made up the material.

The length of the CDR3 is 11 residues. V shed 10 bases and J 7 bases; nucleotides not matched to a gene: 7. Germline values: CDR1 ENHRY, CDR2 SYGVKD. Sequenced sample: peripheral blood. The chain uses TRBV10-3 and TRBJ2-7; TRBD2 matches 7 bases. This TCR was sampled from a man older than 75 with COVID-19, enrolled during active disease. This CDR3 is CATLGGEEQYF. CDR3 nucleotide sequence: TGTGCCACACTGGGGGGGGAGGAGCAGTACTTC.